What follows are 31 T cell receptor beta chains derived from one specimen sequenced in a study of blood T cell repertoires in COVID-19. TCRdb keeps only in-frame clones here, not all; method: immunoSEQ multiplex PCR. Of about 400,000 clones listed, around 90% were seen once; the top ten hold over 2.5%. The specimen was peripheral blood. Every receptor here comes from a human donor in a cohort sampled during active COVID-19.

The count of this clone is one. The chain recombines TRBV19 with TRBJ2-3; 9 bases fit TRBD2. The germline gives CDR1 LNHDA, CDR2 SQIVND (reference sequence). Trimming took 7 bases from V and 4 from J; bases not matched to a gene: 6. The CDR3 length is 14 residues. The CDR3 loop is CASNGTSSADTQYF. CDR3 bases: TGTGCCAGTAATGGGACTAGCTCCGCAGATACGCAGTATTTT.

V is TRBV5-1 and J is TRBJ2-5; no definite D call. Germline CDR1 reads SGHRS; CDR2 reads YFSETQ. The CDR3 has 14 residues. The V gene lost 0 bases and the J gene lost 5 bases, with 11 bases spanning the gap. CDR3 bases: TGCGCCAGCAGCTTGGTATCCGACGGGGAGACCCAGTACTTC. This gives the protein CASSLVSDGETQYF.

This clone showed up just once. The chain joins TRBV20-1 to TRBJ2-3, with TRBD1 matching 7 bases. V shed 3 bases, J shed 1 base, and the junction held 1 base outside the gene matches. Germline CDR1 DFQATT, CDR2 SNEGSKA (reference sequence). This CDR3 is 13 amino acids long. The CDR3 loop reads CSASGQGTDTQYF. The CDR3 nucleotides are TGCAGTGCTAGTGGACAGGGCACAGATACGCAGTATTTT.

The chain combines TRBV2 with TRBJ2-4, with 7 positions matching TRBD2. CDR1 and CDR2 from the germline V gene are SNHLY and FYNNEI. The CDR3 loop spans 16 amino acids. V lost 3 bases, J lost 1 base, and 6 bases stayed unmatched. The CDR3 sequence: CASSDMSGKAKNIQYF. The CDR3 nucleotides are TGTGCCAGCAGTGACATGAGCGGGAAGGCCAAAAACATTCAGTACTTC. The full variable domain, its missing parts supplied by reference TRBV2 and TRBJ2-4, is EPEVTQTPSHQVTQMGQEVILRCVPISNHLYFYWYRQILGQKVEFLVSFYNNEISEKSEIFDDQFSVERPDGSNFTLKIRSTKLEDSAMYFCASSDMSGKAKNIQYFGAGTRLSVL.

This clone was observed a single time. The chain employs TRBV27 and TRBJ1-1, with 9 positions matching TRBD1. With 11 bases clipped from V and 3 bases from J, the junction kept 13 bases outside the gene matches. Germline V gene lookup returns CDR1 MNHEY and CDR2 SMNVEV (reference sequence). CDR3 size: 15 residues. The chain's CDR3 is CAPTGQGTVDTEAFF. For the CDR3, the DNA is TGTGCCCCCACGGGACAGGGAACCGTGGACACTGAAGCTTTCTTT.

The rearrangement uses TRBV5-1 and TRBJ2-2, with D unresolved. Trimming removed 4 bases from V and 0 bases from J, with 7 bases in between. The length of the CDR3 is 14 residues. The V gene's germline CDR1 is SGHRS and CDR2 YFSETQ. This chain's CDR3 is CASSGGPNTGELFF. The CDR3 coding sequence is TGCGCCAGCAGCGGTGGCCCGAACACCGGGGAGCTGTTTTTT.

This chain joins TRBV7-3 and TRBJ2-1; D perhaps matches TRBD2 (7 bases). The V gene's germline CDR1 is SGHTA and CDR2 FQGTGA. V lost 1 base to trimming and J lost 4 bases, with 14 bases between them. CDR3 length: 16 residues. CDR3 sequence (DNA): TGTGCCAGCAGCTTAAATGGGGGGGCCTTTTACAATGAGCAGTTCTTC. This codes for CASSLNGGAFYNEQFF.

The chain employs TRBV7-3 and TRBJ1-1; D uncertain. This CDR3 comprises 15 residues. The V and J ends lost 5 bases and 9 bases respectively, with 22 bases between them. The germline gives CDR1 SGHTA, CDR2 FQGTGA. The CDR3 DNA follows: TGTGCCAGCAGCCCCTCGGCGGGTCGGAGGGATCAAGCTTTCTTT. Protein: CASSPSAGRRDQAFF.

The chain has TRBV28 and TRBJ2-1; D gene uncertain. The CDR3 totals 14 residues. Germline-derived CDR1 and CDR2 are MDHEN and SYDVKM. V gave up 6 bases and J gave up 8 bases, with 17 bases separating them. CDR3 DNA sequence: TGTGCCAGCAGACTTAAAGCAGCGTTCCATGAGCAGTTCTTC. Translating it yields CASRLKAAFHEQFF.

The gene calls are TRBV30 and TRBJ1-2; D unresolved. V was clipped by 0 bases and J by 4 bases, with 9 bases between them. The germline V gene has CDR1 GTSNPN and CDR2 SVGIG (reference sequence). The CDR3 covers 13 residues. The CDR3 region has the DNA TGTGCCTGGAGTGTCTCACTGCTCTATGGCTACACCTTC. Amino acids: CAWSVSLLYGYTF.

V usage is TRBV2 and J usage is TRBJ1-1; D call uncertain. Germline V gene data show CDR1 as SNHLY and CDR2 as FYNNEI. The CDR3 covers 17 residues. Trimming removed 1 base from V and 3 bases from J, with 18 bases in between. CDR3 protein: CASSEGGGLEGDTEAFF. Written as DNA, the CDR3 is TGTGCCAGCAGTGAAGGGGGAGGGTTAGAGGGTGACACTGAAGCTTTCTTT.

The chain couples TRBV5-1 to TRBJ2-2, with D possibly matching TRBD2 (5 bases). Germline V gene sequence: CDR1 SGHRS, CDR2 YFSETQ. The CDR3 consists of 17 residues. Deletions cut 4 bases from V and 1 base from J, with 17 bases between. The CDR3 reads CASSLPSGDKNTGELFF. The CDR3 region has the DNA TGCGCCAGCAGCCTTCCGTCCGGGGATAAGAACACCGGGGAGCTGTTTTTT.

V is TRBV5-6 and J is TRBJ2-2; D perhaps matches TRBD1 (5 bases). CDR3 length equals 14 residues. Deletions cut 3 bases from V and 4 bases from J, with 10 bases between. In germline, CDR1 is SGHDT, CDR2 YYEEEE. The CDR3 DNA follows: TGTGCCAGCAGCTGGGGCAGGGCCACCGGGGAGCTGTTTTTT. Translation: CASSWGRATGELFF.

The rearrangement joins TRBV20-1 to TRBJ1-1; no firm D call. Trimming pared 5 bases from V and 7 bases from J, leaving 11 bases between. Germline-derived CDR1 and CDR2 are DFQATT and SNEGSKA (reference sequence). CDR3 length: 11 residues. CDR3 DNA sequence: TGCAGTGCTCACGGACTGCTTGAAGCTTTCTTT. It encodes CSAHGLLEAFF.

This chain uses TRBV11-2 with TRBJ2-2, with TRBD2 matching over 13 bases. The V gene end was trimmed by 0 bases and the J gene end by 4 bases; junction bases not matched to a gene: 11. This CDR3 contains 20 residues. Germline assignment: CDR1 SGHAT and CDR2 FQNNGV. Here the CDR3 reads CASSLDRLAGGSWSTGELFF. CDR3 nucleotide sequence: TGTGCCAGCAGCTTAGATCGACTAGCGGGAGGTTCTTGGAGCACCGGGGAGCTGTTTTTT.

CDR3 protein: CASSPLAGELNTQYF. The CDR3 coding sequence is TGTGCCAGCAGTCCCCTTGCGGGAGAGCTTAATACGCAGTATTTT. The chain carries TRBV28 and TRBJ2-3; the match to TRBD2 covers 7 bases. Germline CDR1 reads MDHEN; CDR2 reads SYDVKM. The length of the CDR3 is 15 residues. V lost 5 bases and J lost 7; bases outside the gene matches: 12.

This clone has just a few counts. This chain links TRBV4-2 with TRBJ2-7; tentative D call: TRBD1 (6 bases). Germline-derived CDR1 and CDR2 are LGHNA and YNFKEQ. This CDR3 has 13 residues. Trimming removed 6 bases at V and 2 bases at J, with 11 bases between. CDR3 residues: CASRPGHTYEQYF. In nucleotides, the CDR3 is TGTGCCAGCAGACCGGGACACACCTACGAGCAGTACTTC.

DNA for the CDR3: TGTGCCAGCAGCCTCAGCGGGGGGGGGACAGATACGCAGTATTTT. It is translated as CASSLSGGGTDTQYF. The chain links TRBV3-1 (or the pseudogene TRBV3-2) to TRBJ2-3; 10 bases are shared with TRBD2. J lost 3 bases, V lost 4 bases, and 4 bases had no gene match. From germline, CDR1 is LGHDT and CDR2 YNNKEL (reference sequence). This CDR3 contains 15 residues.

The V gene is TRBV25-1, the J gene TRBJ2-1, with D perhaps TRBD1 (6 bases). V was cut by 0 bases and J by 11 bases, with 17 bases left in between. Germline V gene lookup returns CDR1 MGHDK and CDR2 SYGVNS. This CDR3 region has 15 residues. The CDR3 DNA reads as TGTGCCAGCAGTGAATATGAAGTGACCGGGACAAAGCAGTTCTTC. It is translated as CASSEYEVTGTKQFF.

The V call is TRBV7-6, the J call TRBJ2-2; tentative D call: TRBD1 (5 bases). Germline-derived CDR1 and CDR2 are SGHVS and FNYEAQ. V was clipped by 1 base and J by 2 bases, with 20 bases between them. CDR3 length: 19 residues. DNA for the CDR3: TGTGCCAGCAGCTTAGATCCCACTCACCTAAGGGGTAACACCGGGGAGCTGTTTTTT. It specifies CASSLDPTHLRGNTGELFF.

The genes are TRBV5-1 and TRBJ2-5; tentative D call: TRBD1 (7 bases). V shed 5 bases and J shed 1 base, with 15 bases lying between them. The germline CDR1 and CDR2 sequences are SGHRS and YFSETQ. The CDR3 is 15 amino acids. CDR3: CASSPEEGAQETQYF. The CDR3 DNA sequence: TGCGCCAGCAGTCCTGAGGAGGGGGCCCAAGAGACCCAGTACTTC.

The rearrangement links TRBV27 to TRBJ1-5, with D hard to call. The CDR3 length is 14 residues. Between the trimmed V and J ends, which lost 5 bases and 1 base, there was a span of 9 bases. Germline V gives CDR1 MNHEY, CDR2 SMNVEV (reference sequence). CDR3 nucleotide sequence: TGTGCCAGCAGTGCGGGGTCGAGCAATCAGCCCCAGCATTTT. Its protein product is CASSAGSSNQPQHF.

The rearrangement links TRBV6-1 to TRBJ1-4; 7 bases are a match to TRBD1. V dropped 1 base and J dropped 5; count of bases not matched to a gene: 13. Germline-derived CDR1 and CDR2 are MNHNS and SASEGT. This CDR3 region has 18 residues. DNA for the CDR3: TGTGCCAGCAGTGAAGAGAGGGGGCTTTGGGGAAAGAATGAAAAACTGTTTTTT. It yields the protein CASSEERGLWGKNEKLFF.

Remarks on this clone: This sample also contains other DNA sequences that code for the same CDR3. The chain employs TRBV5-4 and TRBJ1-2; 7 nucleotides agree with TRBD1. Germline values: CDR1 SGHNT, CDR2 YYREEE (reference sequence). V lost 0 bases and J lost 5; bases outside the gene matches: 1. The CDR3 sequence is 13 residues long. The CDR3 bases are TGTGCCAGCAGCTTGGACAGGGGTTATGGCTACACCTTC. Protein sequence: CASSLDRGYGYTF.

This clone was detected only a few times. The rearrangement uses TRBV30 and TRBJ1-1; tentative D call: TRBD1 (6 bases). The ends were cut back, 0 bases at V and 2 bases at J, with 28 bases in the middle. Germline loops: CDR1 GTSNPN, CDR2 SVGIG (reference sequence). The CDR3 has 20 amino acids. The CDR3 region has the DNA TGTGCCTGGAGTGTTTATCAGGGGTCCTATCTACAGACAGGTAACACTGAAGCTTTCTTT. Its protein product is CAWSVYQGSYLQTGNTEAFF.

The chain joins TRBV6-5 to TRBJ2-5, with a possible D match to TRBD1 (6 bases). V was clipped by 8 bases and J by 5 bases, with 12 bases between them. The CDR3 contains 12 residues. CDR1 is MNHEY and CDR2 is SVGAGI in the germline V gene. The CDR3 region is CASVWGQETQYF. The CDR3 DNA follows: TGTGCCAGCGTCTGGGGGCAGGAGACCCAGTACTTC.

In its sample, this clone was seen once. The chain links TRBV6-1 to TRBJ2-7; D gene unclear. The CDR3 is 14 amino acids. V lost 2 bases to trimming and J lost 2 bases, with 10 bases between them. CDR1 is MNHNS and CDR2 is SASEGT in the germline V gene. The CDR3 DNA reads TGTGCCAGCAGTGAACGGCGGATACCCTACGAGCAGTACTTC. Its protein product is CASSERRIPYEQYF.

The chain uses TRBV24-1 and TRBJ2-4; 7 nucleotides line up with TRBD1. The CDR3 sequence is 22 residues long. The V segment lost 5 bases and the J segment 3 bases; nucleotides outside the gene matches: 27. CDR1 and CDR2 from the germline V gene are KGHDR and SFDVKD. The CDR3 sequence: CATSVVGDGAQGDLYLKNIQYF. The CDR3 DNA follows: TGTGCCACCAGTGTGGTGGGCGACGGAGCGCAGGGGGACCTTTACCTCAAAAACATTCAGTACTTC.

The CDR3, as DNA: TGTGCCAGCAGCTCAGACCCGGACAGGACGAGGTCCCGCGGAGCTTTCTTT. It yields the protein CASSSDPDRTRSRGAFF. The V call is TRBV5-4, the J call TRBJ1-1, with 7 bases matching TRBD1. Germline assignment: CDR1 SGHNT and CDR2 YYREEE (reference sequence). The V and J ends lost 3 bases and 10 bases, in that order; junction bases with no gene match: 21. The CDR3 sequence is 17 residues long.

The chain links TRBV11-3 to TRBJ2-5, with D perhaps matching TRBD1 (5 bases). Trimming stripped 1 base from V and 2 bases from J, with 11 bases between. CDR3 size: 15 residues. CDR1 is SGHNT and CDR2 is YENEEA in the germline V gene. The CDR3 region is CASSLGRAAQETQYF. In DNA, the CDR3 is TGTGCCAGCAGCTTAGGCAGGGCGGCTCAAGAGACCCAGTACTTC.

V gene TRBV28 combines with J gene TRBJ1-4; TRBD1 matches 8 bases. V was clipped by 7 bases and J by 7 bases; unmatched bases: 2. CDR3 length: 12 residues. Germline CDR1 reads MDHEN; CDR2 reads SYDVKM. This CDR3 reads CASTRGPEKLFF. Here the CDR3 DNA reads TGTGCCAGCACCAGGGGGCCTGAAAAACTGTTTTTT.